This TCR beta chain stems from a study of cytomegalovirus exposure and HLA in healthy donors. Study summary: Caucasian-associated ancestry cluster membership applied to approximately 80% of 300 to 450 genotyped donors. Study-wide results and caveats: As a later analysis showed, a missense DCLRE1C variant was linked to trimming of TCR beta V- and J-genes.

Remarks on this clone: The antigen remains undetermined.

60 Vbeta and 13 Jbeta primers were used in PCR. The protocol was immunoSEQ multiplex PCR, while the TCRdb copy is restricted to in-frame clones and leaves out a portion. Here the sample table reports around 57,000 clones. In germline, CDR1 is SNHLY, CDR2 FYNNEI. Trimming removed 6 bases from V and 5 bases from J; junction bases left unmatched: 13. The CDR3 has 15 residues. The sequence derives from a woman between 45 and 65 years old in good health and CMV-seropositive. The chain couples TRBV2 to TRBJ2-7; 7 bases are a match to TRBD2. Sample: PBMCs. CDR3 DNA sequence: TGTGCCAGCAGACGACGACTAGCTATAGGTCACGAGCAGTACTTC. Translation gives CASRRRLAIGHEQYF.